The sample holds a few counts of the clone carrying this TCR beta chain. The data were taken from a study of cytotoxic CD8 clonotypes in ibrutinib-treated CLL. Assay used: immunoSEQ multiplex PCR; TCRdb lists only in-frame clones, some missing. The data show about 200,000 clones, with around 70% seen just once and roughly 13% held by the top ten. CDR3 size: 12 residues. Germline values: CDR1 SQVTM, CDR2 ANQGSEA. Between the trimmed V and J ends, which lost 5 bases and 1 base, there was a span of 8 bases. The starting material was PBMCs, obtained after 24 months of ibrutinib treatment. The source of this sequence is a human donor with chronic lymphocytic leukemia. The chain employs TRBV29-1 and TRBJ1-1; D unclear. The CDR3 region has the DNA TGCAGCGTTCATGACGGGAACACTGAAGCTTTCTTT. It is translated as CSVHDGNTEAFF.